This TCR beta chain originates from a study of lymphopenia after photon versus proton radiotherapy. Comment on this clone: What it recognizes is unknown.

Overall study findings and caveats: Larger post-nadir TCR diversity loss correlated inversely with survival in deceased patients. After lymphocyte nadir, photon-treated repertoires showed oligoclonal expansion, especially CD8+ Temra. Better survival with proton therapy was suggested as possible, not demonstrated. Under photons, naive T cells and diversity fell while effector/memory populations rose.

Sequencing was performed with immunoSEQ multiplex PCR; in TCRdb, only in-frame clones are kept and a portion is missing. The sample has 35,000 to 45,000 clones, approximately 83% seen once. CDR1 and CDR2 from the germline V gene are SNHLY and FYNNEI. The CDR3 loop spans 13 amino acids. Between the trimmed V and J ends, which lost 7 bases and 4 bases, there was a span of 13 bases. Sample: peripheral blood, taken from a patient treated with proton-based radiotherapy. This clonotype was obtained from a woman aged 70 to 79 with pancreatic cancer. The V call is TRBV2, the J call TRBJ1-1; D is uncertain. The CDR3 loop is CASTDGGLTEAFF. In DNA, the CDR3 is TGTGCCAGCACCGATGGAGGCCTCACTGAAGCTTTCTTT.